This TCR beta chain came from a study of metastatic and nonmetastatic thyroid tumors. Regarding the study as a whole: Within blood and tumor, benign nodules reportedly had significantly lower TCR beta diversity than malignant thyroid tumors did.

MiXCR reprocessed the PCR reads for TCRdb. In the table there are tens of thousands of clones, approximately 12% of which are singletons. The germline V gene encodes CDR1 SNHLY and CDR2 FYNNEI. Between the trimmed V and J ends, which lost 2 bases and 9 bases, there was a span of 8 bases. This CDR3 region has 12 residues. The table lists this clone with a few counts. Its antigen is not known. A much larger clone sits a single nucleotide away, making a read error possible. Within the sample, other DNA sequences also encode this same CDR3. None of the patients had undergone any treatment ahead of thyroid surgery.

The rearrangement uses TRBV2 and TRBJ2-1; D is undetermined. Input material: tumor tissue. This clonotype originated in a female donor with papillary thyroid cancer or a benign thyroid nodule (not recorded which). Some clones in this sample may be carry-over from other donors' samples. The DNA for the CDR3 is TGTGCCAGCAGTGAACGTCCCTTTGAGCAGTTCTTC. The encoded protein is CASSERPFEQFF.